A single sample gave rise to the 11 T cell receptor beta chains below, sequenced in a study of T cell responses to AZD1222 COVID-19 vaccine. Here immunoSEQ multiplex PCR was the method, and the copy in TCRdb shows in-frame clones only, minus some. The sample holds around 76,000 clones, 70% to 90% seen once. The input for sequencing was peripheral blood, taken on day 0 of AZD1222 vaccination. The receptors were sampled from an adult in good health.

In its sample, this clone was seen a few times. The chain uses TRBV19 and TRBJ2-2; 7 bases map to TRBD1. CDR3 size: 14 residues. The V segment lost 6 bases and the J segment 5 bases; nucleotides outside the gene matches: 6. Per the germline V gene, CDR1 is LNHDA and CDR2 is SQIVND (reference sequence). CDR3 sequence reads: CASSDRAGTGELFF. CDR3 nucleotide sequence: TGTGCCAGTAGCGACAGGGCTGGGACCGGGGAGCTGTTTTTT.

This sequence joins TRBV27 and TRBJ1-5; the D is unclear. Trimming left V 5 bases short and J 1 base short, with 12 bases between. Germline CDR1 reads MNHEY; CDR2 reads SMNVEV (reference sequence). The CDR3 runs to 15 residues. The DNA of the CDR3 is TGTGCCAGCAGTCCGACGGATCAAAGCAATCAGCCCCAGCATTTT. Encoded protein: CASSPTDQSNQPQHF.

This chain links TRBV5-4 with TRBJ1-2, with TRBD1 identical over 8 bases. Per the germline V gene, CDR1 is SGHNT and CDR2 is YYREEE (reference sequence). The length of the CDR3 is 15 residues. The V and J ends lost 4 bases and 4 bases, in that order; junction bases with no gene match: 9. Here the CDR3 reads CASSRLGQVFYGYTF. For the CDR3, the DNA is TGTGCCAGCAGCCGACTGGGACAGGTCTTCTATGGCTACACCTTC.

The gene calls are TRBV4-3 and TRBJ1-3; tentative D call: TRBD1 (6 bases). CDR1 and CDR2 (germline): LGHNA, YSLEER. The CDR3 consists of 15 residues. The V end was cut by 0 bases, the J end by 6 bases, with 12 bases between. This chain's CDR3 is CASSQDPGGKNTIYF. The CDR3 nucleotides read TGCGCCAGCAGCCAAGACCCGGGGGGCAAAAACACCATATATTTT.

This chain joins TRBV4-3 and TRBJ2-1, with 13 bases identical to TRBD2. The CDR3 runs 15 residues. CDR1 and CDR2 (germline): LGHNA, YSLEER. Germline trimming cut 6 bases from V and 9 bases from J; bases unmatched to any gene: 8. The CDR3 sequence is CASRELAGGQGEQFF. DNA for the CDR3: TGCGCCAGCAGGGAACTAGCGGGGGGGCAGGGTGAGCAGTTCTTC.

This clone appeared once. The chain carries TRBV14 and TRBJ1-5; D is undetermined. From germline, CDR1 is SGHDN and CDR2 FVKESK. The CDR3 has 13 residues. Trimming pared 4 bases from V and 7 bases from J, leaving 11 bases between. The CDR3 nucleotides are TGTGCCAGCAGCCCTGACATAGGCCAGCCCCAGCATTTT. Amino acid sequence: CASSPDIGQPQHF. Full variable domain (missing parts from reference TRBV14 and TRBJ1-5): EAGVTQFPSHSVIEKGQTVTLRCDPISGHDNLYWYRRVMGKEIKFLLHFVKESKQDESGMPNNRFLAERTGGTYSTLKVQPAELEDSGVYFCASSPDIGQPQHFGDGTRLSIL.

The chain uses TRBV10-3 and TRBJ2-3; 12 bases align to TRBD2. With V trimmed by 0 bases and J by 3 bases, 1 base remained unmatched. CDR3 length equals 16 residues. The V gene's germline CDR1 is ENHRY and CDR2 SYGVKD. The CDR3 region is CAISESGLAGTDTQYF. CDR3 sequence (DNA): TGTGCCATCAGTGAGTCCGGACTAGCGGGGACAGATACGCAGTATTTT.

The rearrangement uses TRBV5-1 and TRBJ2-5; 7 bases map to TRBD1. This CDR3 contains 14 residues. Unmatched junction bases numbered 2, after V lost 1 base and J lost 2 bases. The germline V gene has CDR1 SGHRS and CDR2 YFSETQ. This chain's CDR3 is CASSLMGQQETQYF. CDR3 DNA sequence: TGCGCCAGCAGCTTGATGGGACAGCAAGAGACCCAGTACTTC. Complete variable domain (other parts from reference TRBV5-1 and TRBJ2-5): KAGVTQTPRYLIKTRGQQVTLSCSPISGHRSVSWYQQTPGQGLQFLFEYFSETQRNKGNFPGRFSGRQFSNSRSEMNVSTLELGDSALYLCASSLMGQQETQYFGPGTRLLVL.

The chain couples TRBV5-1 to TRBJ2-2; a weak D match, TRBD1 (6 bases). The CDR3 is 15 amino acids. V gave up 0 bases and J gave up 1 base, with 7 bases separating them. The V gene's germline CDR1 is SGHRS and CDR2 YFSETQ. In DNA form, the CDR3 reads TGCGCCAGCAGCTTGGTAGGGGGGAACACCGGGGAGCTGTTTTTT. Protein product: CASSLVGGNTGELFF.

This sequence joins TRBV12-5 and TRBJ1-2; tentatively, D is TRBD1 (6 bases). V shed 0 bases and J shed 0 bases, with 14 bases lying between them. Germline lookup yields CDR1 LGHNT and CDR2 FRNRAP. The CDR3 extends over 17 amino acids. The CDR3 nucleotides are TGTGCTAGTGGTTTGGTAACAGGGACTTTAGCTAACTATGGCTACACCTTC. Encoded protein: CASGLVTGTLANYGYTF.

V usage is TRBV11-2 and J usage is TRBJ2-3; tentative D call: TRBD1 (6 bases). V dropped 2 bases and J dropped 0 bases, with 9 bases sitting between them. Germline values: CDR1 SGHAT, CDR2 FQNNGV. CDR3 size: 15 residues. The CDR3 sequence: CASSLQGSSTDTQYF. In DNA, the CDR3 is TGTGCCAGCAGCTTACAGGGGTCTAGCACAGATACGCAGTATTTT.